This TCR beta chain was captured in a study of beta chain features in type 1 diabetes. Study at large: Healthy donors, compared against patients, showed similar age, gender and cell yields.

This CDR3 comprises 13 residues. The germline CDR1 and CDR2 sequences are SGHAT and FQNNGV. V lost 2 bases and J lost 9, with 11 bases in between. This clone appeared a few times. Sorting of CD4+ naive, central memory, regulatory and stem cell-like memory cells was performed via CD45RO/CCR7/CD25/CD127/CD95/CD27. Sequenced material consisted of expressed TCRB transcripts (all of the isolated RNA was reverse transcribed). The study sequenced naive, central memory and regulatory T cell samples to an average of about 3.6 million reads. Clones were read by immunoSEQ multiplex PCR, and TCRdb kept only the in-frame ones, dropping some. The table lists about 350,000 clones, less than 20% of them singletons.

This TCR came from a woman aged 18-29 years in good health. The sample consisted of naive CD4+ T cells from blood. The chain carries TRBV11-2 and TRBJ2-1, with D perhaps TRBD2 (5 bases). The CDR3 DNA reads as TGTGCCAGCAGCTTATTGTCGACTACTGAGCAGTTCTTC. It translates to CASSLLSTTEQFF.